Each of the 20 T cell receptor beta chains below was sequenced from the same sample in a study of T cell changes during pregnancy in multiple sclerosis. The data were produced by immunoSEQ multiplex PCR, yet TCRdb's version contains in-frame clones alone and is incomplete. The sample includes under 20,000 clones, approximately 85% of them seen just once. The source material was CD8+ T cells from peripheral blood mononuclear cells, sampled in the second trimester of pregnancy. These receptors were taken from a female donor in good health, enrolled as a control in a pregnancy study.

The rearrangement links TRBV5-4 to TRBJ1-2; TRBD1 is a possible D gene (5 bases). V lost 5 bases and J 4 bases, leaving 18 bases between the germline ends. The CDR3 contains 15 residues. Germline CDR1 is SGHNT and CDR2 is YYREEE (reference sequence). The CDR3 reads CASRQTAQPFYGYTF. Here the CDR3 DNA reads TGTGCCAGCAGGCAGACAGCCCAACCTTTCTATGGCTACACCTTC. Looking up the rest from reference TRBV5-4 and TRBJ1-2 gives the full variable domain: ETGVTQSPTHLIKTRGQQVTLRCSSQSGHNTVSWYQQALGQGPQFIFQYYREEENGRGNFPPRFSGLQFPNYSSELNVNALELDDSALYLCASRQTAQPFYGYTFGSGTRLTVV.

The genes are TRBV27 and TRBJ2-7, with D maybe TRBD2 (7 bases). Germline V gene lookup returns CDR1 MNHEY and CDR2 SMNVEV (reference sequence). Trimming stripped 2 bases from V and 7 bases from J, with 24 bases between. The CDR3 loop spans 17 amino acids. CDR3 region: CASSLIVGGARVSEQYF. Here the CDR3 DNA reads TGTGCCAGCAGTTTAATCGTTGGGGGGGCCAGAGTATCTGAGCAGTACTTC.

V and J are TRBV4-2 and TRBJ1-1, with TRBD1 as a possible D gene (6 bases). Germline loops: CDR1 LGHNA, CDR2 YNFKEQ. The CDR3 consists of 15 residues. Trimming took 1 base from V and 0 from J, leaving 9 bases between them. The CDR3 loop is CASSQGGRMNTEAFF. The CDR3 coding sequence is TGTGCCAGCAGCCAAGGGGGGCGAATGAACACTGAAGCTTTCTTT.

The rearrangement links TRBV7-6 to TRBJ2-1; D is undetermined. The CDR3 spans 15 residues. The germline V and J ends were trimmed by 4 bases and 4 bases, with 14 bases remaining between them. CDR1 is SGHVS, CDR2 FNYEAQ, per germline. CDR3 sequence: CASSSSSTGYNEQFF. The CDR3 DNA follows: TGTGCCAGCAGCTCCTCGTCTACGGGTTACAATGAGCAGTTCTTC.

The chain joins TRBV10-1 to TRBJ1-2; 8 bases line up with TRBD1. Per the germline V gene, CDR1 is WNHNN and CDR2 is SYGVQD (reference sequence). V shed 0 bases and J 5 bases; nucleotides not matched to a gene: 5. CDR3 length equals 15 residues. DNA of the CDR3: TGCGCCAGCAGTGAGTCCGGGACAGGATCGTATGGCTACACCTTC. Its protein product is CASSESGTGSYGYTF.

This clone was found a few times. The genes are TRBV27 and TRBJ2-5; TRBD1 might be the D (6 bases). Germline CDR1 and CDR2: MNHEY and SMNVEV (reference sequence). This CDR3 spans 15 amino acids. V shed 7 bases and J shed 0 bases, with 15 bases lying between them. The CDR3 loop reads CASNQGGHYQETQYF. Written as DNA, the CDR3 is TGTGCCAGCAACCAAGGGGGACATTACCAAGAGACCCAGTACTTC.

The chain recombines TRBV6-1 with TRBJ2-7; D perhaps matches TRBD2 (6 bases). CDR3 length equals 15 residues. Germline loops: CDR1 MNHNS, CDR2 SASEGT. V was cut by 3 bases and J by 5 bases, with 17 bases left in between. CDR3 nucleotides: TGTGCCAGCAGTGACGAGGCTGTCCCGGGGGACGAGCAGTACTTC. Its protein is CASSDEAVPGDEQYF.

The chain carries TRBV10-3 and TRBJ1-4; tentatively, D is TRBD1 (5 bases). This CDR3 spans 15 amino acids. V lost 0 bases, J lost 4 bases, and 9 bases lay in between. Germline V gene data show CDR1 as ENHRY and CDR2 as SYGVKD. The CDR3 here is CAISESGQDNEKLFF. In DNA form, the CDR3 reads TGTGCCATCAGTGAGTCGGGGCAGGATAATGAAAAACTGTTTTTT.

The chain links TRBV5-1 to TRBJ1-2, with D hard to call. The CDR3 extends over 13 amino acids. V was clipped by 2 bases and J by 5 bases, with 10 bases between them. Germline V gene data show CDR1 as SGHRS and CDR2 as YFSETQ. CDR3 protein: CASSFAGLYGYTF. The CDR3 region has the DNA TGCGCCAGCAGCTTCGCCGGGTTGTATGGCTACACCTTC.

The gene calls are TRBV9 and TRBJ2-1; 7 nucleotides line up with TRBD1. This CDR3 region has 16 residues. CDR1 is SGDLS and CDR2 is YYNGEE in the germline V gene. J lost 0 bases, V lost 5 bases, and 8 bases had no gene match. The CDR3 is CASRPKRGHSYNEQFF. In nucleotides, the CDR3 is TGTGCCAGCAGGCCGAAAAGGGGGCACTCCTACAATGAGCAGTTCTTC.

V gene TRBV16 combines with J gene TRBJ1-1, with D uncertain. There are 15 residues in the CDR3. Looked up from germline, CDR1 is KGHSY and CDR2 is FQNENV. Deletions cut 0 bases from V and 0 bases from J, with 8 bases between. The CDR3 DNA follows: TGTGCCAGCAGCCAATCCCCGGTCTTGAACACTGAAGCTTTCTTT. The encoded protein is CASSQSPVLNTEAFF.

This clone was detected only a few times. The chain carries TRBV4-3 and TRBJ1-1; D remains ambiguous. Trimming left V 0 bases short and J 5 bases short, with 13 bases between. This CDR3 is built from 15 residues. Germline CDR1 is LGHNA and CDR2 is YSLEER. CDR3: CASSQDRGDWTEAFF. In DNA, the CDR3 is TGCGCCAGCAGCCAAGACCGCGGTGATTGGACTGAAGCTTTCTTT.

The J gene is TRBJ2-1, the V gene TRBV4-3, with D tentatively TRBD1 (7 bases). The CDR3 has 16 amino acids. CDR1 and CDR2 (germline): LGHNA, YSLEER. The germline V and J ends were trimmed by 0 bases and 3 bases, with 12 bases remaining between them. DNA of the CDR3: TGCGCCAGCAGCCAAGAGAGGCAGGGGGGCTACAATGAGCAGTTCTTC. Its protein is CASSQERQGGYNEQFF.

This clone was seen a single time. The gene calls are TRBV28 and TRBJ1-6, with 8 nucleotides matching TRBD1. CDR3 length equals 13 residues. CDR1 and CDR2 (germline): MDHEN, SYDVKM. The junction had 4 bases not matched to a gene; V was cut back by 4 bases and J by 11 bases. CDR3 DNA: TGTGCCAGCAGTTGGACAGGGCGTACACCCCTCCACTTT. It specifies CASSWTGRTPLHF.

This clone has just one count. The chain uses TRBV4-3 and TRBJ2-6; D not resolved. V lost 2 bases to trimming and J lost 0 bases, with 17 bases between them. Germline loops: CDR1 LGHNA, CDR2 YSLEER. The CDR3 length is 19 residues. The CDR3 sequence: CASSQRALNYYSGANVLTF. The CDR3 bases are TGCGCCAGCAGCCAAAGAGCCCTCAATTACTACTCTGGGGCCAACGTCCTGACTTTC.

The J gene is TRBJ1-2, the V gene TRBV27, with 10 bases matching TRBD1. Germline V gene sequence: CDR1 MNHEY, CDR2 SMNVEV (reference sequence). V lost 3 bases and J lost 6; bases outside the gene matches: 7. The CDR3 contains 15 residues. The CDR3, as DNA: TGTGCCAGCAGTTTGGTACCGGACAGGGGGGATGGCTACACCTTC. Translating it yields CASSLVPDRGDGYTF.

This chain links TRBV20-1 with TRBJ2-2; D unclear. The length of the CDR3 is 11 residues. Looked up from germline, CDR1 is DFQATT and CDR2 is SNEGSKA (reference sequence). V shed 1 base and J shed 7 bases, with 4 bases lying between them. The DNA of the CDR3 is TGCAGTGCTAGAGGCAGCGGGGAGCTGTTTTTT. It yields the protein CSARGSGELFF.

The chain is built from TRBV11-3 and TRBJ2-7; 7 nucleotides line up with TRBD1. Trimming at V came to 1 base and at J to 4 bases, leaving 1 base not matched to a gene. Germline assignment: CDR1 SGHNT and CDR2 YENEEA. The CDR3 has 13 residues. This chain's CDR3 is CASSLGTGYEQYF. In DNA form, the CDR3 reads TGTGCCAGCAGCTTAGGGACAGGTTACGAGCAGTACTTC.

The V gene is TRBV6-5, the J gene TRBJ2-5; the D gene is possibly TRBD2 (6 bases). Germline values: CDR1 MNHEY, CDR2 SVGAGI. V gave up 8 bases and J gave up 3 bases, with 16 bases separating them. This CDR3 is 14 amino acids long. The CDR3 spells CASADYHEKETQYF. The CDR3 DNA reads as TGTGCCAGCGCGGACTACCACGAGAAAGAGACCCAGTACTTC.

The chain is built from TRBV27 and TRBJ1-1, with a tentative D call TRBD1 (5 bases). V gave up 8 bases and J gave up 11 bases, with 18 bases separating them. Germline CDR1 MNHEY, CDR2 SMNVEV (reference sequence). The CDR3 loop spans 12 amino acids. The chain's CDR3 is CASGHRGDRAFF. Here the CDR3 DNA reads TGTGCCAGCGGTCACCGGGGGGACCGGGCTTTCTTT.